One sample yielded the 20 T cell receptor beta chains listed below, sequenced in a study of Graves' ophthalmopathy and Graves' hyperthyroidism. CDR3 regions of TCR beta were amplified from RNA transcripts. First-round RT-PCR employed HTBI primers, with a second-round multiplex PCR after it. In TCRdb, the multiplex PCR reads were re-called with MiXCR into one record per CDR3 protein. In the table there are under 200,000 distinct CDR3 sequences, approximately 38% of which are singletons. Sequenced material: peripheral blood. These TCRs come from a middle-aged woman with Graves' ophthalmopathy.

V gene TRBV6-2 or TRBV6-3 combines with J gene TRBJ2-7; 8 nucleotides agree with TRBD1. With 6 bases clipped from V and 5 bases from J, the junction kept 12 bases outside the gene matches. CDR1 is MNHEY and CDR2 is SVGEGT in the germline V gene. This CDR3 is built from 15 residues. DNA of the CDR3: TGTGCCAGCAGAACCACAGGGCAGGGGGCCAACGAGCAGTACTTC. This encodes CASRTTGQGANEQYF.

The chain recombines TRBV9 with TRBJ1-6; D not certain. The CDR3 runs 13 residues. V was pared by 4 bases and J by 7 bases, with 9 bases between. Germline values: CDR1 SGDLS, CDR2 YYNGEE. The CDR3 sequence is CASSNTANSPLHF. The CDR3 DNA reads TGTGCCAGCAGCAACACGGCGAATTCACCCCTCCACTTT. The entire variable domain, with the rest obtained from reference TRBV9 and TRBJ1-6, is as follows: DSGVTQTPKHLITATGQRVTLRCSPRSGDLSVYWYQQSLDQGLQFLIQYYNGEERAKGNILERFSAQQFPDLHSELNLSSLELGDSALYFCASSNTANSPLHFGNGTRLTVT.

This clonotype appeared many times. This chain uses TRBV7-2 with TRBJ2-2, with D unclear. Per the germline V gene, CDR1 is SGHTA and CDR2 is FQGNSA. Deletions cut 2 bases from V and 6 bases from J, with 16 bases between. This CDR3 is built from 16 residues. The CDR3 region is CASSLWMVASAGELFF. Here the CDR3 DNA reads TGTGCCAGCAGCTTATGGATGGTCGCGTCTGCCGGGGAGCTGTTTTTT.

This chain links TRBV6-5 with TRBJ1-1; no definite D call. The length of the CDR3 is 14 residues. The V gene's germline CDR1 is MNHEY and CDR2 SVGAGI. V was shortened by 2 bases and J by 3 bases, with 10 bases between the two germline ends. The CDR3 DNA is TGTGCCAGCAGTTACAGGCCGATGGACACTGAAGCTTTCTTT. This gives the protein CASSYRPMDTEAFF.

This clonotype appeared a few times. CDR3 region: CASTHHRDGNQPQHF. The DNA of the CDR3 is TGTGCCAGTACCCATCACAGGGATGGCAATCAGCCCCAGCATTTT. The chain combines TRBV19 with TRBJ1-5; a possible D gene is TRBD1 (6 bases). Per germline, CDR1 LNHDA and CDR2 SQIVND (reference sequence). Trimming pared 7 bases from V and 2 bases from J, leaving 15 bases between. The CDR3 extends over 15 amino acids.

This clonotype was seen at least ten times. The chain is built from TRBV2 and TRBJ2-5; TRBD1 is a possible D gene (5 bases). The CDR3 spans 15 residues. Germline V gene sequence: CDR1 SNHLY, CDR2 FYNNEI. V shed 2 bases and J shed 0 bases, with 10 bases lying between them. CDR3 nucleotide sequence: TGTGCCAGCAGTGAACAGGGCGTGAACCAAGAGACCCAGTACTTC. It translates to CASSEQGVNQETQYF.

This clonotype has ten or more counts. The chain recombines TRBV20-1 with TRBJ2-4, with a weak D call TRBD1 (6 bases). V lost 3 bases to trimming and J lost 6 bases, with 15 bases between them. The CDR3 is 14 amino acids. Germline V gives CDR1 DFQATT, CDR2 SNEGSKA (reference sequence). CDR3: CSASPPTGLNIQYF. CDR3 nucleotide sequence: TGCAGTGCTAGTCCTCCGACAGGACTAAACATTCAGTACTTC.

In its sample, this clonotype was seen many times. The J gene is TRBJ2-7, the V gene TRBV7-2, with D perhaps TRBD1 or TRBD2 (7 bases each). The V gene's germline CDR1 is SGHTA and CDR2 FQGNSA. This CDR3 comprises 15 residues. V was cut by 5 bases and J by 2 bases, with 16 bases left in between. CDR3 nucleotide sequence: TGTGCCAGCAGCGACCTGACAGGGAGGGCCTACGAGCAGTACTTC. Its protein is CASSDLTGRAYEQYF.

This clonotype was detected many times. The chain carries TRBV2 and TRBJ2-2; 14 bases line up with TRBD2. Trimming at V came to 7 bases and at J to 3 bases, leaving 1 base not matched to a gene. CDR3 length: 15 amino acids. Germline CDR1 is SNHLY and CDR2 is FYNNEI. CDR3: CASKGLAGDTGELFF. The CDR3 nucleotides are TGTGCCAGCAAGGGACTAGCGGGGGACACCGGGGAGCTGTTTTTT. The whole variable domain, remainder taken from reference TRBV2 and TRBJ2-2, is EPEVTQTPSHQVTQMGQEVILRCVPISNHLYFYWYRQILGQKVEFLVSFYNNEISEKSEIFDDQFSVERPDGSNFTLKIRSTKLEDSAMYFCASKGLAGDTGELFFGEGSRLTVL.

This clonotype appeared many times. The chain employs TRBV20-1 and TRBJ1-1; the D gene is possibly TRBD1 (5 bases). V was trimmed by 3 bases and J by 5 bases, leaving 13 bases between them. This CDR3 has 13 residues. Germline V lookup: CDR1 DFQATT, CDR2 SNEGSKA (reference sequence). CDR3 nucleotide sequence: TGCAGTGCTAGGTGGCAGGGAGGGACTGAAGCTTTCTTT. It is translated as CSARWQGGTEAFF.

V is TRBV7-3 and J is TRBJ2-5, with 8 bases aligning to TRBD2. This CDR3 region has 15 residues. The V and J ends lost 3 bases and 5 bases, in that order; junction bases with no gene match: 8. CDR1 and CDR2 (germline): SGHTA, FQGTGA. The DNA for the CDR3 is TGTGCCAGCAGCTTCTTAGCGGGACGGTGGGAGACCCAGTACTTC. Encoded protein: CASSFLAGRWETQYF. Complete variable domain (other parts from reference TRBV7-3 and TRBJ2-5): GAGVSQTPSNKVTEKGKYVELRCDPISGHTALYWYRQSLGQGPEFLIYFQGTGAADDSGLPNDRFFAVRPEGSVSTLKIQRTERGDSAVYLCASSFLAGRWETQYFGPGTRLLVL.

This clonotype was detected ten times or more. The chain is built from TRBV7-2 and TRBJ2-2, with 12 bases lining up with TRBD1. V shed 1 base, J shed 7 bases, and the junction held 4 bases outside the gene matches. This CDR3 is built from 16 residues. Germline V gives CDR1 SGHTA, CDR2 FQGNSA. The DNA of the CDR3 is TGTGCCAGCAGCTTAGGGGACAGGGGGCGAGGCGGGGAGCTGTTTTTT. Residues: CASSLGDRGRGGELFF. Complete variable domain (other parts from reference TRBV7-2 and TRBJ2-2): GAGVSQSPSNKVTEKGKDVELRCDPISGHTALYWYRQSLGQGLEFLIYFQGNSAPDKSGLPSDRFSAERTGGSVSTLTIQRTQQEDSAVYLCASSLGDRGRGGELFFGEGSRLTVL.

In this sample, this clonotype turned up many times. One junction end does not reproduce the germline sequence, and a read error may be involved. The rearrangement links TRBV7-2 to TRBJ2-4, with 15 bases that match TRBD2. The CDR3 runs 14 residues. The germline V gene has CDR1 SGHTA and CDR2 FQGNSA. The CDR3 here is CASSSTGTSGRRFF. For the CDR3, the DNA is TGTGCCAGCAGCTCAACTGGGACTAGCGGGAGGAGGTTCTTC. The entire variable domain, with the rest obtained from reference TRBV7-2 and TRBJ2-4, is as follows: GAGVSQSPSNKVTEKGKDVELRCDPISGHTALYWYRQSLGQGLEFLIYFQGNSAPDKSGLPSDRFSAERTGGSVSTLTIQRTQQEDSAVYLCASSSTGTSGRRFFGAGTRLSVL.

The J gene is TRBJ1-2, the V gene TRBV12-3 or TRBV12-4; 7 nucleotides line up with TRBD1. This CDR3 spans 14 amino acids. V was clipped by 2 bases and J by 6 bases; unmatched bases: 6. CDR3 sequence (DNA): TGTGCCAGCAGTTTAAGCAGGGGGAAGGATGGCTACACCTTC. This encodes CASSLSRGKDGYTF.

This clonotype was recorded many times. The rearrangement joins TRBV28 to TRBJ1-2; D is unclear. The V and J ends lost 3 bases and 8 bases respectively, with 13 bases between them. The CDR3 totals 13 residues. CDR1 and CDR2 (germline): MDHEN, SYDVKM. The CDR3 DNA follows: TGTGCCAGCAGTTTCCCCGCGGGGAACGGCTACACCTTC. Its translation: CASSFPAGNGYTF.

This clonotype appeared many times. V is TRBV11-2 and J is TRBJ1-6; 9 bases agree with TRBD1. CDR3 length equals 14 residues. CDR1 is SGHAT, CDR2 FQNNGV, per germline. The ends lost 3 bases at V and 7 bases at J; junction bases unmatched: 1. The chain's CDR3 is CASSLTGGNSPLHF. Written as DNA, the CDR3 is TGTGCCAGCAGCTTGACAGGGGGGAATTCACCCCTCCACTTT.

The V and J genes are TRBV6-1 and TRBJ1-1; no clear D gene. Germline CDR1 is MNHNS and CDR2 is SASEGT. The CDR3 covers 15 residues. Deletions cut 1 base from V and 1 base from J, with 10 bases between. The CDR3 here is CASSEVPFKNTEAFF. CDR3 DNA sequence: TGTGCCAGCAGTGAAGTCCCGTTTAAGAACACTGAAGCTTTCTTT.

This chain's CDR3 is CASSSQPMNTEAFF. As DNA, the CDR3 is TGTGCCAGCAGTTCCCAGCCCATGAACACTGAAGCTTTCTTT. This chain connects TRBV12-3 or TRBV12-4 to TRBJ1-1; D uncertain. This CDR3 has 14 residues. Trimming removed 4 bases at V and 0 bases at J, with 9 bases between.

This clonotype has a count of ten or more. The J gene is TRBJ1-2, the V gene TRBV20-1; no clear D gene. Between the trimmed V and J ends, which lost 0 bases and 4 bases, there was a span of 12 bases. CDR1 and CDR2 (germline): DFQATT, SNEGSKA (reference sequence). This CDR3 spans 14 amino acids. The CDR3 loop reads CSAREDPAGYGYTF. CDR3 nucleotide sequence: TGCAGTGCTAGAGAAGATCCCGCGGGCTATGGCTACACCTTC.

This clonotype appeared a single time. This chain connects TRBV5-1 to TRBJ2-5; a possible D gene is TRBD1 (6 bases). The CDR3 consists of 14 residues. Trimming pared 4 bases from V and 1 base from J, leaving 11 bases between. Germline CDR1 reads SGHRS; CDR2 reads YFSETQ. The CDR3 loop is CASSPRTVQETQYF. The CDR3 DNA is TGCGCCAGCAGCCCCAGGACAGTCCAAGAGACCCAGTACTTC.